This entry concerns a single TCR beta chain. These data are taken from a study of cytomegalovirus exposure and HLA in healthy donors. Primers: 60 Vbeta forward and 13 Jbeta reverse. Here immunoSEQ multiplex PCR was the method, and the copy in TCRdb shows in-frame clones only, minus some. The table lists 150,000 or so clones, around 73% of them singletons. This CDR3 spans 13 amino acids. CDR1 and CDR2 (germline): MDHEN, SYDVKM. V was clipped by 2 bases and J by 4 bases, with 9 bases between them. The sample comprised PBMCs. The rearrangement joins TRBV28 to TRBJ2-7; D not resolved. The clonotype was recovered from a woman aged 18-29 years in good health and CMV-seronegative. As DNA, the CDR3 is TGTGCCAGCAGTTTAGCAGGTCCTTACGAGCAGTACTTC. It translates to CASSLAGPYEQYF.